The 20 T cell receptor beta chains reported below all come from one sample, sequenced in a study of monozygotic twins with inflammatory bowel disease. TCRdb reprocessed the 5' RACE reads and reports one entry per CDR3 protein, with no DNA. The table lists more than 350,000 distinct CDR3 sequences. The source material was blood. The receptor source for this set is a human donor with ulcerative colitis or Crohn's disease, or a healthy co-twin of an affected twin (not recorded which).

The chain combines TRBV5-1 with TRBJ1-3; the D gene TCRdb calls, TRBD1, cannot be checked with no DNA. The CDR3 spans 15 residues. CDR1 is SGHRS, CDR2 YFSETQ, per germline. The CDR3 sequence: CASRLDSNSGNTIYF.

The chain recombines TRBV4-3 with TRBJ2-7; TCRdb indicates TRBD1, and absent DNA this call remains unverified. The CDR3 extends over 14 amino acids. From germline, CDR1 is LGHNA and CDR2 YSLEER. CDR3 amino acids: CASSQDYPRTEQYF.

The chain links TRBV18 to TRBJ1-1; no DNA is available, so the TRBD1 call from TCRdb remains unchecked. CDR1 is KGHSH, CDR2 LQKENI, per germline. The CDR3 sequence is 16 residues long. This chain's CDR3 is CASSPTPKTPNTEAFF.

V is TRBV5-1 and J is TRBJ2-1; the D call from TCRdb, TRBD2, cannot be confirmed without DNA. The CDR3 consists of 18 residues. Germline V lookup: CDR1 SGHRS, CDR2 YFSETQ. The CDR3: CASSLATTMAGRDNEQFF.

This rearrangement joins TRBV10-3 to TRBJ2-3; TCRdb reports TRBD1, a call that lacks DNA to check it against. The CDR3 spans 14 residues. CDR1 and CDR2 from the germline V gene are ENHRY and SYGVKD. The chain's CDR3 is CAIKGGPGGDTQYF.

The chain uses TRBV29-1 and TRBJ2-5. The CDR3 runs to 14 residues. Germline V gene lookup returns CDR1 SQVTM and CDR2 ANQGSEA. The chain's CDR3 is CSVTLPDNQETQYF.

The chain joins TRBV7-2 to TRBJ2-3; TCRdb proposes TRBD2, but this gene call is untestable without DNA. The germline V gene has CDR1 SGHTA and CDR2 FQGNSA. The CDR3 covers 16 residues. Here the CDR3 reads CASSNNLAGSTDTQYF.

The V gene is TRBV10-3, the J gene TRBJ1-4; lacking DNA, the TRBD1 call made by TCRdb goes unchecked. Per the germline V gene, CDR1 is ENHRY and CDR2 is SYGVKD. This CDR3 has 17 residues. CDR3 loop: CAIGTGGIDLVDEKLFF.

The chain recombines TRBV11-2 with TRBJ2-1; TCRdb's D call, TRBD2, is unchecked because there is no DNA. The CDR3 runs 15 residues. The germline CDR1 and CDR2 sequences are SGHAT and FQNNGV. The CDR3 sequence: CASSPGTAGYNEQFF.

CDR3: CASSLSWIRGTGELFF. This chain links TRBV27 with TRBJ2-2. Per the germline V gene, CDR1 is MNHEY and CDR2 is SMNVEV (reference sequence). This CDR3 region has 16 residues.

This chain connects TRBV20-1 to TRBJ2-3; as DNA is missing, the TRBD1 call by TCRdb cannot be tested. Germline V gene data show CDR1 as DFQATT and CDR2 as SNEGSKA (reference sequence). The CDR3 totals 15 residues. Here the CDR3 reads CSARTGRGGTDTQYF.

This chain's CDR3 is CASGFGAVNTGELFF. The chain joins TRBV5-1 to TRBJ2-2. The germline gives CDR1 SGHRS, CDR2 YFSETQ. The CDR3 contains 15 residues.

The rearrangement uses TRBV6-1 and TRBJ1-5; the TCRdb call, TRBD1, lacks DNA for checking. The CDR3 contains 16 residues. Germline CDR1 is MNHNS and CDR2 is SASEGT. The CDR3 region is CASSGRAGRGNQPQHF.

The rearrangement links TRBV5-4 to TRBJ1-2. The germline V gene has CDR1 SGHNT and CDR2 YYREEE (reference sequence). CDR3 length: 13 residues. CDR3 region: CASSGETGYGYTF.

The chain is built from TRBV20-1 and TRBJ2-3; TCRdb proposes TRBD2, but this gene call is untestable without DNA. CDR3 size: 15 residues. Germline V gene sequence: CDR1 DFQATT, CDR2 SNEGSKA (reference sequence). The CDR3 loop is CSAPAWTSGGDTQYF.

The chain carries TRBV7-9 and TRBJ1-5; TCRdb designates TRBD1, a call that cannot be tested without DNA. Germline V gene data show CDR1 as SEHNR and CDR2 as FQNEAQ (reference sequence). The CDR3 spans 14 residues. The CDR3 loop is CASSLGQQGQPQHF.

The genes are TRBV4-1 and TRBJ1-3. Looked up from germline, CDR1 is MGHRA and CDR2 is YSYEKL. The CDR3 length is 17 residues. This CDR3 reads CASSQPFDRITGNTIYF.

This chain uses TRBV7-9 with TRBJ1-1. Germline V gene sequence: CDR1 SEHNR, CDR2 FQNEAQ (reference sequence). This CDR3 has 12 amino acids. The CDR3 loop reads CASSFGSTEAFF.

The chain is built from TRBV20-1 and TRBJ2-7. CDR1 and CDR2 from the germline V gene are DFQATT and SNEGSKA (reference sequence). The CDR3 is made up of 11 amino acids. CDR3 residues: CSASADYEQYF.

This chain joins TRBV19 and TRBJ1-2; TCRdb gives TRBD1 as the D gene, but with no DNA this cannot be confirmed. CDR1 is LNHDA and CDR2 is SQIVND in the germline V gene (reference sequence). This CDR3 contains 15 residues. This chain's CDR3 is CASSTAGTANYGYTF.